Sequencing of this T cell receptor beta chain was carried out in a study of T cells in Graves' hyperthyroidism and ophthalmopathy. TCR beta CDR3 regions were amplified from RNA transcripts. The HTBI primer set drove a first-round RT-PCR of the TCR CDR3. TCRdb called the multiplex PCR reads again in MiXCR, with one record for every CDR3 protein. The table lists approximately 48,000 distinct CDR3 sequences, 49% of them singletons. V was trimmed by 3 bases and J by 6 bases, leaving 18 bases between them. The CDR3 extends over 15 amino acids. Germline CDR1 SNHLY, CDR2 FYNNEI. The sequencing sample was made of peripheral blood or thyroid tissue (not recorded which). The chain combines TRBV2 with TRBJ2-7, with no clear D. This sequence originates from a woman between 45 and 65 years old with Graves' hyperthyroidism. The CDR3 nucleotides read TGTGCCAGCAGTGACGGTAGACGGATGGGGATCGAGCAGTACTTC. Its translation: CASSDGRRMGIEQYF.